This T cell receptor beta chain appears in the sequencing data of a study of control samples from healthy donors and cancer patients. Method: immunoSEQ multiplex PCR; TCRdb's copy keeps in-frame clones and lacks some. The sample holds tens of thousands of clones, more than 75% seen once. From germline, CDR1 is MNHEY and CDR2 SVGEGT. There are 16 residues in the CDR3. The germline V and J ends were trimmed by 0 bases and 2 bases, with 11 bases remaining between them. This clone came up once. Sequenced input: PBMCs. The TCR sequence derives from a man in his fifties or sixties with lung cancer. The chain combines TRBV6-2 or TRBV6-3 with TRBJ1-5, with D possibly matching TRBD1 (5 bases). In nucleotides, the CDR3 is TGTGCCAGCAGTTACTCGATACGGGGGGGCAATCAGCCCCAGCATTTT. Encoded protein: CASSYSIRGGNQPQHF.